Reported below is one T cell receptor (beta chain). Antigen specificity is unknown. The method was immunoSEQ multiplex PCR; TCRdb's version includes in-frame clones alone and lacks a portion of them. This sample yields about 120,000 clones, of which 80% to 90% are seen a single time; more than 2.5% belongs to the top ten. This specimen belongs to a study of T cell responses to AZD1222 COVID-19 vaccine. Across the study: The analysis combined second doses at about 4 or about 12 weeks. Notes on the study in general: Spike-wide vaccine-associated CD4 TCRs dominated at 160-218 and 743-854. Breadth and depth of Spike-specific TCRs rose after two AZD1222 doses. There were repertoire samples only from the period after the peak T cell response.

V was cut by 2 bases and J by 4 bases, with 17 bases left in between. Germline lookup yields CDR1 MNHEY and CDR2 SVGEGT. CDR3 length: 16 amino acids. This TCR was recovered from an adult in good health. The chain is built from TRBV6-2 or TRBV6-3 and TRBJ1-2; D uncertain. The sequencing used peripheral blood, collected on day 0 of AZD1222 vaccination. The CDR3 here is CASSYGQRPLVYGYTF. CDR3 sequence (DNA): TGTGCCAGCAGTTACGGGCAGAGGCCATTAGTCTATGGCTACACCTTC.